This T cell receptor beta chain stems from a study of beta chain features in type 1 diabetes. General study points: Type 1 diabetes patients had TCRB CDR3s that were shorter (moderately but significantly so) in all four CD4+ subsets.

This clone was observed a handful of times. Its antigen is undetermined. The V gene end was trimmed by 5 bases and the J gene end by 2 bases; junction bases not matched to a gene: 5. Germline lookup yields CDR1 KGHSH and CDR2 LQKENI. The CDR3 is 14 amino acids. Expressed TCRB transcripts got sequenced, as all isolated RNA was reverse transcribed. Sequencing used immunoSEQ multiplex PCR; TCRdb keeps in-frame clones, though not all of them. The sample holds some 350,000 clones, over 9% seen once. The material sequenced was central memory CD4+ T cells from blood. The receptor was isolated from a man younger than 45 with type 1 diabetes. The chain joins TRBV18 to TRBJ2-7; TRBD2 agrees at 8 bases. In nucleotides, the CDR3 is TGTGCCAGCTCATCGACTAGCGTGGCCTACGAGCAGTACTTC. Translating it yields CASSSTSVAYEQYF.